Shown below are 21 T cell receptor beta chains from a single sample sequenced in a study of blood T cell repertoires in COVID-19. Here immunoSEQ multiplex PCR was the method, and the copy in TCRdb shows in-frame clones only, minus some. The sample contains about 48,000 clones, around 86% of which appear only once. Sample: peripheral blood. These receptors all come from a woman older than 75 with COVID-19, enrolled during active disease.

The rearrangement uses TRBV6-6 and TRBJ1-2; TRBD1 matches at 9 bases. CDR1 and CDR2 (germline): MNHNY, SVGAGI (reference sequence). This CDR3 spans 16 amino acids. V shed 6 bases, J shed 6 bases, and the junction held 14 bases outside the gene matches. In DNA form, the CDR3 reads TGTGCCAGCAGACAACCAGGACAGGGGCCTAAAAATGGCTACACCTTC. This sequence encodes CASRQPGQGPKNGYTF.

The chain has TRBV19 and TRBJ2-7; 11 bases line up with TRBD1. Germline V gene sequence: CDR1 LNHDA, CDR2 SQIVND (reference sequence). J lost 7 bases, V lost 3 bases, and 8 bases had no gene match. CDR3 length: 15 amino acids. CDR3 bases: TGTGCCAGTAGTATCTTGGACAGGGGGCGTGGGGAGCAGTACTTC. Its translation: CASSILDRGRGEQYF.

The chain joins TRBV5-1 to TRBJ1-6; D gene unclear. V was clipped by 4 bases and J by 8 bases, with 13 bases between them. This CDR3 is built from 14 residues. CDR1 and CDR2 (germline): SGHRS, YFSETQ. The CDR3 DNA reads as TGCGCCAGCAGCCCCCCCGGGTTTGATTCACCCCTCCACTTT. As protein: CASSPPGFDSPLHF.

The chain uses TRBV6-6 and TRBJ1-1, with 12 bases fitting TRBD1. The CDR3 sequence is 15 residues long. Trimming removed 6 bases from V and 4 bases from J; junction bases left unmatched: 6. In germline, CDR1 is MNHNY, CDR2 SVGAGI (reference sequence). The CDR3 DNA reads TGTGCCAGCAGGCGGGGACAGGGGGCGGGCACTGAAGCTTTCTTT. This sequence encodes CASRRGQGAGTEAFF.

The genes are TRBV5-1 and TRBJ1-1; the D gene is possibly TRBD1 (5 bases). V was pared by 5 bases and J by 4 bases, with 27 bases between. CDR3 size: 18 residues. Germline CDR1 reads SGHRS; CDR2 reads YFSETQ. As DNA, the CDR3 is TGCGCCAGCAGACAATGGGCCATACCCGGGGGGGTGCGCACTGAAGCTTTCTTT. Translated, it gives CASRQWAIPGGVRTEAFF. The whole variable domain, filled in from reference TRBV5-1 and TRBJ1-1, reads KAGVTQTPRYLIKTRGQQVTLSCSPISGHRSVSWYQQTPGQGLQFLFEYFSETQRNKGNFPGRFSGRQFSNSRSEMNVSTLELGDSALYLCASRQWAIPGGVRTEAFFGQGTRLTVV.

This sequence joins TRBV7-6 and TRBJ2-2; possible D gene TRBD1, 5 bases. Trimming cost V 0 bases and J 4 bases, with 15 bases left between them. Germline CDR1 is SGHVS and CDR2 is FNYEAQ. The CDR3 runs to 17 residues. The DNA for the CDR3 is TGTGCCAGCAGCTTAGCGGCCCTAGACAGAAGCACCGGGGAGCTGTTTTTT. The encoded protein is CASSLAALDRSTGELFF.

This clone was found once. The chain uses TRBV19 and TRBJ2-1, with TRBD2 matching 12 bases. CDR3 length equals 16 residues. Germline CDR1 LNHDA, CDR2 SQIVND (reference sequence). The J segment lost 2 bases and the V segment lost 4 bases, leaving 3 bases of the junction unmatched. The CDR3 DNA sequence: TGTGCCAGTAGTAGCCTAGCGGGAGGGACCTACAATGAGCAGTTCTTC. Protein: CASSSLAGGTYNEQFF.

This chain connects TRBV12-5 to TRBJ2-7; 7 nucleotides match TRBD1. CDR3 length equals 16 residues. The germline V gene has CDR1 LGHNT and CDR2 FRNRAP. The junction had 12 bases not matched to a gene; V was cut back by 7 bases and J by 0 bases. CDR3 amino acids: CASAEAGTDFSYEQYF. The CDR3, as DNA: TGTGCTAGTGCCGAAGCCGGGACAGACTTCTCCTACGAGCAGTACTTC.

This chain connects TRBV6-1 to TRBJ1-5; D not resolved. Trimming shortened V by 2 bases and J by 3 bases, and 14 bases separated the two germline ends. CDR1 is MNHNS, CDR2 SASEGT, per germline. The CDR3 extends over 16 amino acids. The CDR3 reads CASSEFGRLNNQPQHF. CDR3 nucleotide sequence: TGTGCCAGCAGTGAATTTGGCAGGTTAAACAATCAGCCCCAGCATTTT.

CDR3 region: CASSLAGLAGDNEQFF. CDR3 DNA: TGCGCCAGCAGCTTGGCGGGACTAGCGGGGGACAATGAGCAGTTCTTC. The chain links TRBV5-1 to TRBJ2-1, with 14 bases aligning to TRBD2. Trimming cost V 0 bases and J 5 bases; bases outside gene matches: 1. Germline V gene data show CDR1 as SGHRS and CDR2 as YFSETQ. This CDR3 is built from 16 residues.

V is TRBV3-1 (or the pseudogene TRBV3-2) and J is TRBJ1-5; maybe TRBD1 (5 bases). The CDR3 runs 15 residues. Between the trimmed V and J ends, which lost 3 bases and 4 bases, there was a span of 13 bases. The germline V gene encodes CDR1 LGHDT and CDR2 YNNKEL (reference sequence). The DNA of the CDR3 is TGTGCCAGCAGCCAGGGATCGGGGGGAAATCAGCCCCAGCATTTT. Protein product: CASSQGSGGNQPQHF.

V is TRBV7-6 and J is TRBJ2-7; the match to TRBD1 covers 10 bases. Per germline, CDR1 SGHVS and CDR2 FNYEAQ. The CDR3 contains 15 residues. Unmatched junction bases numbered 6, after V lost 5 bases and J lost 2 bases. This chain's CDR3 is CASSQGQGEPYEQYF. In nucleotides, the CDR3 is TGTGCCAGCAGCCAAGGACAGGGGGAACCCTACGAGCAGTACTTC.

The chain has TRBV4-1 and TRBJ1-2; unclear D gene. Trimming left V 0 bases short and J 6 bases short, with 8 bases between. The CDR3 has 13 residues. Germline values: CDR1 MGHRA, CDR2 YSYEKL. CDR3 in amino acids: CASSQDETNGYTF. The CDR3 region has the DNA TGCGCCAGCAGCCAAGATGAGACAAATGGCTACACCTTC.

The rearrangement links TRBV7-3 to TRBJ1-1; 10 bases are shared with TRBD1. V dropped 5 bases and J dropped 4; count of bases not matched to a gene: 4. Germline V gene data show CDR1 as SGHTA and CDR2 as FQGTGA. The CDR3 is 14 residues long. The CDR3 reads CASSRDRGGTEAFF. The CDR3 DNA reads TGTGCCAGCAGCAGGGACAGGGGTGGCACTGAAGCTTTCTTT.

This clone was seen a single time. The chain employs TRBV2 and TRBJ2-6; 10 bases match TRBD2. CDR1 SNHLY and CDR2 FYNNEI come from the germline V gene. Trimming removed 8 bases from V and 3 bases from J; junction bases left unmatched: 4. The CDR3 covers 15 residues. CDR3 amino acids: CASSSGSFGANVLTF. CDR3 sequence (DNA): TGTGCCAGCTCTAGCGGGAGCTTTGGGGCCAACGTCCTGACTTTC.

This clone was seen only once. The CDR3 loop reads CASSSLDSNYEQYF. The CDR3 DNA follows: TGTGCCAGCTCATCCTTAGACAGCAACTACGAGCAGTACTTC. The rearrangement links TRBV18 to TRBJ2-7; the D gene is possibly TRBD1 (5 bases). V was shortened by 5 bases and J by 3 bases, with 14 bases between the two germline ends. This CDR3 spans 14 amino acids. Germline V gene lookup returns CDR1 KGHSH and CDR2 LQKENI.

This sequence joins TRBV5-1 and TRBJ1-1; 7 bases are a match to TRBD1. Trimming removed 4 bases from V and 9 bases from J; junction bases left unmatched: 9. The germline V gene encodes CDR1 SGHRS and CDR2 YFSETQ. The CDR3 length is 13 residues. In DNA, the CDR3 is TGCGCCAGCAGCCCGTTGGGACAGCCCAAAGCTTTCTTT. Residues: CASSPLGQPKAFF.

The V gene is TRBV19, the J gene TRBJ1-2, with TRBD1 matching over 9 bases. There are 14 residues in the CDR3. Germline-derived CDR1 and CDR2 are LNHDA and SQIVND (reference sequence). The V and J ends lost 3 bases and 4 bases, in that order; junction bases with no gene match: 3. CDR3 protein: CASSIDRGAYGYTF. DNA of the CDR3: TGTGCCAGTAGTATTGACAGGGGGGCCTATGGCTACACCTTC.

The J gene is TRBJ1-5, the V gene TRBV7-2; D remains unclear. The CDR3 is 16 residues long. CDR1 SGHTA and CDR2 FQGNSA come from the germline V gene. The germline V and J ends were trimmed by 1 base and 2 bases, with 12 bases remaining between them. The CDR3 sequence: CASSLESPAGNQPQHF. The CDR3 DNA reads TGTGCCAGCAGCTTAGAATCCCCGGCGGGCAATCAGCCCCAGCATTTT.

V and J are TRBV18 and TRBJ1-1; D call uncertain. The CDR3 consists of 14 residues. Germline V CDR1 and CDR2: KGHSH, LQKENI. V gave up 6 bases and J gave up 8 bases, with 19 bases separating them. The CDR3 here is CASSPDGRAGEAFF. The CDR3 DNA follows: TGTGCCAGCTCCCCTGACGGCCGGGCGGGAGAAGCTTTCTTT. Variable domain in full (rest from reference TRBV18 and TRBJ1-1): NAGVMQNPRHLVRRRGQEARLRCSPMKGHSHVYWYRQLPEEGLKFMVYLQKENIIDESGMPKERFSAEFPKEGPSILRIQQVVRGDSAAYFCASSPDGRAGEAFFGQGTRLTVV.

The J gene is TRBJ1-1, the V gene TRBV28, with a tentative D call TRBD1 (5 bases). V lost 7 bases, J lost 0 bases, and 18 bases lay in between. Germline V gives CDR1 MDHEN, CDR2 SYDVKM. CDR3 length equals 16 residues. CDR3 coding DNA: TGTGCCAGCACCCCCGCCGGGGGACTCATGAACACTGAAGCTTTCTTT. Translation: CASTPAGGLMNTEAFF. Full variable domain (missing parts from reference TRBV28 and TRBJ1-1): DVKVTQSSRYLVKRTGEKVFLECVQDMDHENMFWYRQDPGLGLRLIYFSYDVKMKEKGDIPEGYSVSREKKERFSLILESASTNQTSMYLCASTPAGGLMNTEAFFGQGTRLTVV.